These 23 T cell receptor beta chains originate from one sample sequenced in a study of T cell changes during pregnancy in multiple sclerosis. The method was immunoSEQ multiplex PCR; TCRdb's version includes in-frame clones alone and lacks a portion of them. The sample contains about 57,000 clones, around 93% of which appear only once. The source material was peripheral blood, sampled after pregnancy. The origin of the receptors is a female donor in good health, enrolled as a control in a pregnancy study.

V and J are TRBV6-4 and TRBJ2-1, with TRBD2 matching over 8 bases. This CDR3 is 16 amino acids long. V was pared by 0 bases and J by 4 bases, with 5 bases of the junction left unmatched. CDR1 and CDR2 (germline): MRHNA, SNTAGT. The CDR3 DNA reads TGTGCCAGCAGTGACTCGGCGGCGGGGGGTTACAATGAGCAGTTCTTC. Protein product: CASSDSAAGGYNEQFF.

The chain joins TRBV27 to TRBJ2-1; a weak D match, TRBD1 (5 bases). V was trimmed by 7 bases and J by 0 bases, leaving 13 bases between them. CDR3 length: 15 amino acids. CDR1 and CDR2 (germline): MNHEY, SMNVEV (reference sequence). Here the CDR3 DNA reads TGTGCCAGCACCCGGACATCGAGCTCCTACAATGAGCAGTTCTTC. It yields the protein CASTRTSSSYNEQFF.

The chain uses TRBV28 and TRBJ2-7; perhaps TRBD2 as D (7 bases). The length of the CDR3 is 16 residues. V dropped 7 bases and J dropped 2 bases, with 21 bases sitting between them. From germline, CDR1 is MDHEN and CDR2 SYDVKM. The CDR3 DNA follows: TGTGCCAGCAACATTAACAGAGCGGGACAAACCTACGAGCAGTACTTC. Protein: CASNINRAGQTYEQYF.

The rearrangement joins TRBV28 to TRBJ2-7, with 7 positions matching TRBD1. After removal of 6 bases from V and 0 bases from J, the junction contained 5 bases not matched to a gene. Germline-derived CDR1 and CDR2 are MDHEN and SYDVKM. The CDR3 sequence is 14 residues long. This chain's CDR3 is CASRIQGISYEQYF. The CDR3 nucleotides are TGTGCCAGCAGGATACAGGGGATCTCCTACGAGCAGTACTTC.

On this clone: Other DNA sequences in this sample translate to the same CDR3. V usage is TRBV4-3 and J usage is TRBJ2-3; tentative D call: TRBD2 (6 bases). The germline gives CDR1 LGHNA, CDR2 YSLEER. Trimming cost V 3 bases and J 5 bases, with 15 bases left between them. This CDR3 comprises 15 residues. CDR3 sequence reads: CASSQRGVGVDTQYF. CDR3 nucleotide sequence: TGCGCCAGCAGCCAGCGGGGTGTAGGGGTAGATACGCAGTATTTT.

The chain has TRBV25-1 and TRBJ2-5, with D tentatively TRBD1 (6 bases). CDR1 and CDR2 (germline): MGHDK, SYGVNS. V lost 5 bases to trimming and J lost 0 bases, with 13 bases between them. The CDR3 length is 15 residues. CDR3: CASSTRQVYQETQYF. The CDR3 DNA sequence: TGTGCCAGCAGTACCAGACAGGTCTACCAAGAGACCCAGTACTTC.

With respect to this clone: The same CDR3 also results from other DNA sequences found in this sample. The chain recombines TRBV30 with TRBJ1-5; no clear D gene. CDR1 is GTSNPN and CDR2 is SVGIG in the germline V gene (reference sequence). The CDR3 is 13 residues long. V lost 0 bases to trimming and J lost 2 bases, with 5 bases between them. CDR3 in amino acids: CAWSVEGNQPQHF. CDR3 bases: TGTGCCTGGAGTGTGGAGGGCAATCAGCCCCAGCATTTT.

The rearrangement joins TRBV7-3 to TRBJ2-3; TRBD1 agrees at 10 bases. The V gene end was trimmed by 4 bases and the J gene end by 1 base; junction bases not matched to a gene: 2. CDR3 size: 15 residues. Looked up from germline, CDR1 is SGHTA and CDR2 is FQGTGA. CDR3 DNA: TGTGCCAGCAGCTCCGGGACAGGGGGCACAGATACGCAGTATTTT. This encodes CASSSGTGGTDTQYF.

The V gene is TRBV7-9, the J gene TRBJ2-3, with D perhaps TRBD2 (5 bases). Germline CDR1 and CDR2: SEHNR and FQNEAQ (reference sequence). CDR3 length equals 15 residues. The ends were cut back, 3 bases at V and 3 bases at J, with 13 bases in the middle. CDR3 region: CASSFLGGRTDTQYF. The CDR3 DNA is TGTGCCAGCAGCTTTCTTGGCGGGCGAACAGATACGCAGTATTTT.

The V gene is TRBV29-1, the J gene TRBJ2-3; D might be TRBD1 (5 bases). Trimming stripped 4 bases from V and 6 bases from J, with 14 bases between. Germline CDR1 reads SQVTM; CDR2 reads ANQGSEA. CDR3 length equals 13 residues. The CDR3 coding sequence is TGCAGCGTTGGGACCCTAGGGGCGGATACGCAGTATTTT. This encodes CSVGTLGADTQYF.

The V and J genes are TRBV2 and TRBJ1-4, with D maybe TRBD1 (6 bases). In germline, CDR1 is SNHLY, CDR2 FYNNEI. Trimming removed 7 bases at V and 4 bases at J, with 16 bases between. The CDR3 extends over 15 amino acids. The CDR3 loop reads CASTIGGGINEKLFF. CDR3 bases: TGTGCCAGCACCATAGGGGGGGGCATTAATGAAAAACTGTTTTTT.

This clone was seen a single time. The V gene is TRBV4-2, the J gene TRBJ2-5; tentatively, D is TRBD2 (7 bases). V gave up 0 bases and J gave up 1 base, with 15 bases separating them. Germline CDR1 LGHNA, CDR2 YNFKEQ. CDR3 size: 17 residues. CDR3 coding DNA: TGTGCCAGCAGCCAAGATCCAGCGGGGACAATCCAAGAGACCCAGTACTTC. It yields the protein CASSQDPAGTIQETQYF.

DNA of the CDR3: TGTGCCAGCAGCTTCGACAGGGGTGGGGAGCTGTTTTTT. Protein sequence: CASSFDRGGELFF. This rearrangement joins TRBV11-3 to TRBJ2-2; 8 positions agree with TRBD1. The CDR3 has 13 residues. Per the germline V gene, CDR1 is SGHNT and CDR2 is YENEEA. The V and J ends lost 3 bases and 8 bases, in that order; junction bases with no gene match: 2.

The chain links TRBV6-1 to TRBJ1-1, with D possibly being TRBD1 (5 bases). The germline V and J ends were trimmed by 7 bases and 3 bases, with 12 bases remaining between them. Germline CDR1 MNHNS, CDR2 SASEGT. This CDR3 has 13 amino acids. CDR3 DNA: TGTGCCAGCACTCACGGCAGGGACACTGAAGCTTTCTTT. It encodes CASTHGRDTEAFF.

V and J are TRBV18 and TRBJ1-1; the match to TRBD1 covers 9 bases. Germline CDR1 is KGHSH and CDR2 is LQKENI. The CDR3 has 12 residues. Trimming took 6 bases from V and 11 from J; bases not matched to a gene: 7. The CDR3 nucleotides are TGTGCCAGCTCCCGGGACAGGGCGGAGGCTTTCTTT. Protein product: CASSRDRAEAFF.

This chain uses TRBV19 with TRBJ1-1; TRBD1 agrees at 9 bases. The CDR3 length is 14 residues. V dropped 6 bases and J dropped 5; count of bases not matched to a gene: 7. CDR1 and CDR2 from the germline V gene are LNHDA and SQIVND (reference sequence). This CDR3 is CASRTGQGGTEAFF. As DNA, the CDR3 is TGTGCCAGTAGGACGGGACAGGGAGGGACTGAAGCTTTCTTT.

In DNA form, the CDR3 reads TGTGCCAGCAGCTTGCGGACAGGGTGGACTGAAGCTTTCTTT. Translation: CASSLRTGWTEAFF. The chain couples TRBV5-6 to TRBJ1-1, with TRBD1 matching over 8 bases. This CDR3 comprises 14 residues. Looked up from germline, CDR1 is SGHDT and CDR2 is YYEEEE. V lost 1 base and J lost 5; bases outside the gene matches: 4.

This clone was detected only a few times. The rearrangement uses TRBV5-1 and TRBJ2-2; D possibly corresponds to TRBD2 (6 bases). CDR3 size: 13 residues. Germline V gene data show CDR1 as SGHRS and CDR2 as YFSETQ. The germline V and J ends were trimmed by 0 bases and 11 bases, with 11 bases remaining between them. The CDR3 bases are TGCGCCAGCAGCTTGGGGGTACTAGCTGAGCTGTTTTTT. Its protein is CASSLGVLAELFF.

The chain combines TRBV6-6 with TRBJ1-6, with 10 nucleotides matching TRBD1. With 7 bases clipped from V and 10 bases from J, the junction kept 4 bases outside the gene matches. CDR1 is MNHNY, CDR2 SVGAGI, per germline (reference sequence). This CDR3 region has 13 residues. The CDR3 here is CASMGQGSSPLHF. DNA of the CDR3: TGTGCCAGCATGGGACAGGGGTCCTCACCCCTCCACTTT.

With respect to this clone: Within the sample, other DNA sequences also encode this same CDR3. The chain uses TRBV27 and TRBJ1-2, with D perhaps TRBD1 (6 bases). CDR1 MNHEY and CDR2 SMNVEV come from the germline V gene (reference sequence). This CDR3 has 13 residues. Trimming cost V 3 bases and J 8 bases, with 13 bases left between them. The CDR3 nucleotides read TGTGCCAGCAGTTTGGGGGGGGCGGGGGGCTACACCTTC. This gives the protein CASSLGGAGGYTF.

This chain joins TRBV4-1 and TRBJ2-1, with 9 bases lining up with TRBD2. V was clipped by 0 bases and J by 2 bases; unmatched bases: 5. CDR3 length: 17 residues. The germline gives CDR1 MGHRA, CDR2 YSYEKL. In DNA form, the CDR3 reads TGCGCCAGCAGCCAAGAGTTGCGGGAGGGTACCTACAATGAGCAGTTCTTC. Translation: CASSQELREGTYNEQFF.

The V call is TRBV5-1, the J call TRBJ2-5, with TRBD2 matching 7 bases. V shed 8 bases and J 1 base; nucleotides not matched to a gene: 5. The CDR3 contains 13 residues. The germline CDR1 and CDR2 sequences are SGHRS and YFSETQ. CDR3 region: CASREVSQETQYF. CDR3 bases: TGCGCCAGTCGGGAGGTGAGCCAAGAGACCCAGTACTTC.

The gene calls are TRBV30 and TRBJ2-5; no reliable D call. V was trimmed by 5 bases and J by 11 bases, leaving 24 bases between them. This CDR3 spans 14 amino acids. Germline-derived CDR1 and CDR2 are GTSNPN and SVGIG (reference sequence). CDR3 sequence: CAWAVAAPPAEQYF. DNA for the CDR3: TGTGCCTGGGCGGTGGCCGCTCCCCCGGCGGAGCAGTACTTC. Full variable domain (missing parts from reference TRBV30 and TRBJ2-5): SQTIHQWPATLVQPVGSPLSLECTVEGTSNPNLYWYRQAAGRGLQLLFYSVGIGQISSEVPQNLSASRPQDRQFILSSKKLLLSDSGFYLCAWAVAAPPAEQYFGPGTRLLVL.